This T cell receptor (beta chain) came from a study of T cells in Graves' hyperthyroidism and ophthalmopathy. This clonotype was seen many times. What it recognizes is unknown. RNA transcripts were the template for amplifying TCR beta CDR3 regions. Using the HTBI primer set, a first-round RT-PCR was run on the TCR CDR3. TCRdb independently ran MiXCR on the multiplex PCR reads; one entry per CDR3 protein. Here the sample spans 550,000 to 800,000 distinct CDR3 sequences, 17% being singletons. Study outcomes and limitations: Classification by a 13 V-J model distinguished ophthalmopathy from stable hyperthyroidism.

Germline loops: CDR1 SNHLY, CDR2 FYNNEI. The V gene end was trimmed by 7 bases and the J gene end by 4 bases; junction bases not matched to a gene: 11. This CDR3 is 16 amino acids long. V usage is TRBV2 and J usage is TRBJ1-2; 11 bases are shared with TRBD1. What was sequenced was blood. This TCR derives from a man aged 45-60 years with Graves' hyperthyroidism. The chain's CDR3 is CASNRDRGIILYGYTF. For the CDR3, the DNA is TGTGCCAGCAACCGGGACAGGGGGATTATCCTCTATGGCTACACCTTC.